The 5 T cell receptor beta chains given below trace back to one sample, sequenced in a study of cytomegalovirus exposure and HLA in healthy donors. Use of 60 Vbeta and 13 Jbeta primers characterized the PCR. Using immunoSEQ multiplex PCR, the repertoire was profiled, and TCRdb retains in-frame clones only, with some absent. The table shows under 200,000 clones, with just under 80% occurring only once. The specimen sequenced was PBMCs. The receptors come from a woman aged 50 to 60 in good health and CMV-seropositive.

The chain links TRBV5-6 to TRBJ2-7, with D possibly matching TRBD2 (6 bases). Germline assignment: CDR1 SGHDT and CDR2 YYEEEE. This CDR3 comprises 16 residues. V was cut by 2 bases and J by 6 bases, with 21 bases left in between. CDR3 coding DNA: TGTGCCAGCAGCTTCCCGGGACTCCCTAAAGAGGGCGAGCAGTACTTC. Its protein is CASSFPGLPKEGEQYF.

DNA for the CDR3: TGTGCCACCAGCGGGGCTAGCGCCGGGGAGCTGTTTTTT. It yields the protein CATSGASAGELFF. This chain links TRBV15 with TRBJ2-2; D may be TRBD2 (6 bases). The V and J ends lost 5 bases and 6 bases respectively, with 10 bases between them. CDR1 is LNHNV, CDR2 YYDKDF, per germline (reference sequence). CDR3 size: 13 residues.

The chain recombines TRBV30 with TRBJ2-3; D is uncertain. Trimming pared 0 bases from V and 3 bases from J, leaving 16 bases between. The CDR3 sequence is 16 residues long. Germline V gene lookup returns CDR1 GTSNPN and CDR2 SVGIG (reference sequence). The CDR3 spells CAWSVSGGFGTDTQYF. In DNA, the CDR3 is TGTGCCTGGAGTGTATCCGGCGGCTTCGGTACAGATACGCAGTATTTT.

The chain links TRBV2 to TRBJ2-5; 11 bases line up with TRBD1. CDR3 size: 15 residues. With 5 bases clipped from V and 5 bases from J, the junction kept 7 bases outside the gene matches. CDR1 and CDR2 (germline): SNHLY, FYNNEI. The CDR3 is CASSSPGQGVETQYF. The CDR3, as DNA: TGTGCCAGCAGTTCGCCGGGACAGGGGGTGGAGACCCAGTACTTC.

The chain couples TRBV21-1 to TRBJ1-3. TRBV21-1 is deemed a pseudogene. The CDR3 is made up of 20 amino acids. This chain's CDR3 is CASSTRGRSGEGTSGNTIYF. The CDR3 DNA reads as TGTGCCAGCAGCACTCGAGGGAGGTCAGGGGAGGGGACCTCTGGAAACACCATATATTTT.